The rows below give T cell receptor beta chains drawn from one sample of a study of blood T cell repertoires in COVID-19. Clones were read by immunoSEQ multiplex PCR, and TCRdb kept only the in-frame ones, dropping some. The sample has 220,000 or so clones, roughly 84% seen once. The sequencing sample was made of PBMCs or T cells enriched from blood (not recorded which). The receptors here all came from a woman in her forties who had recovered from COVID-19. CDR3s include the opening cysteine and the closing phenylalanine or tryptophan. Each record gives: D gene, J gene, V gene, CDR3 length, clone size, CDR3 DNA, CDR3 protein. A D gene is named only where the DNA matches it firmly. Where a row states a size, it is once, few, many or the class of an expanded clone; other rows omit it.

>.|TRBJ2-1|TRBV6-2/TRBV6-3|15|.
TGTGCCAGCAGTTACGCAACTCCACGCAACAATGAGCAGTTCTTC
CASSYATPRNNEQFF
>TRBD2|TRBJ2-7|TRBV3-1/TRBV3-2|13|few
TGTGCCAGCAGAGGGACTAGATCTGCCGAGCAGTACTTC
CASRGTRSAEQYF
>.|TRBJ2-2|TRBV9|14|.
TGTGCCAGCCTCCGAGGCAGGGACACCGGGGAGCTGTTTTTT
CASLRGRDTGELFF
>.|TRBJ1-2|TRBV5-1|12|few
TGCGCCAGCAGCTTGGCCGGCTATGGCTACACCTTC
CASSLAGYGYTF
>.|TRBJ1-2|TRBV25-1|14|.
TGTGCCAGCAGTGAGGCAGGGAAAGTCTATGGCTACACCTTC
CASSEAGKVYGYTF
>TRBD1|TRBJ2-7|TRBV29-1|14|.
TGCAGCGTTGAAGACACAGGGGGCGCCTACGAGCAGTACTTC
CSVEDTGGAYEQYF
>.|TRBJ1-2|TRBV7-9|14|once
TGTGCCAGCAGCCAGGGGCAGAATAACTATGGCTACACCTTC
CASSQGQNNYGYTF
>TRBD2|TRBJ2-3|TRBV5-4|19|.
TGTGCCAGCAGCCCGCCGTTCGGGCGGGAGAGTTCTAGCACAGATACGCAGTATTTT
CASSPPFGRESSSTDTQYF
>TRBD1|TRBJ2-5|TRBV7-2|16|.
TGTGCCAGCAGCCTACACGGACAGGGGGCAGGCGAGACCCAGTACTTC
CASSLHGQGAGETQYF
>TRBD1|TRBJ2-7|TRBV18|15|once
TGTGCCAGCTCACCGCGGACAGGGGACCCCTACGAGCAGTACTTC
CASSPRTGDPYEQYF
>.|TRBJ2-5|TRBV27|18|.
TGTGCCAGCAGTCCCGGAGATTTGATTATGGCAGACCAAGAGACCCAGTACTTC
CASSPGDLIMADQETQYF
>TRBD1|TRBJ1-5|TRBV28|14|.
TGTGCCAGCAGCCTAGGGGGCAACTATCAGCCCCAGCATTTT
CASSLGGNYQPQHF
>TRBD2|TRBJ2-3|TRBV3-1/TRBV3-2|18|once
TGTGCCAGCAGCTATACCGGGACTAGCGGAGACTTCACAGATACGCAGTATTTT
CASSYTGTSGDFTDTQYF
>TRBD1|TRBJ2-7|TRBV20-1|11|.
TGCAGTGCGGCGACAGGGTACGAGCAGTACTTC
CSAATGYEQYF
>TRBD2|TRBJ2-1|TRBV27|13|once
TGTGCCAGCAGTTTATCAGCGGGAGATGAGCAGTTCTTC
CASSLSAGDEQFF
>.|TRBJ1-4|TRBV3-1/TRBV3-2|15|.
TGTGCCAGCAGCCAAGAAGGACAGCCTAATGAAAAACTGTTTTTT
CASSQEGQPNEKLFF
>.|TRBJ1-2|TRBV27|16|.
TGTGCCAGCGCGGGTTATGCGGGGGCTTTAGGCTATGGCTACACCTTC
CASAGYAGALGYGYTF
>.|TRBJ2-2|TRBV9|16|.
TGTGCCAGCAGCGTAGATCGGCGGGGAGACACCGGGGAGCTGTTTTTT
CASSVDRRGDTGELFF
>.|TRBJ1-2|TRBV11-2|16|many
TGTGCCAGCAGCCCCGGACAAGGGGTATCTTTTGGTGGCTACACCTTC
CASSPGQGVSFGGYTF
>.|TRBJ1-1|TRBV5-1|16|.
TGCGCCAGCAGCGCTGGGGTGGGGGCGTGGGGCACTGAAGCTTTCTTT
CASSAGVGAWGTEAFF
>TRBD2|TRBJ2-1|TRBV18|18|.
TGTGCCAGCTCACCAACTCTGGTTAGCGGGAGTTCCTACAATGAGCAGTTCTTC
CASSPTLVSGSSYNEQFF
>.|TRBJ2-7|TRBV10-1|12|.
TGCGCCAGCAGTGAGTCCTCGTACGAGCAGTACTTC
CASSESSYEQYF
>.|TRBJ2-1|TRBV29-1|13|.
TGCAGCGTTGACGGGAATAGGGACAATGAGCAGTTCTTC
CSVDGNRDNEQFF
>TRBD1|TRBJ1-4|TRBV7-6|18|once
TGTGCCAGCAGCTTAACGGGACAGGGGCCAGGTGCTAATGAAAAACTGTTTTTT
CASSLTGQGPGANEKLFF
>.|TRBJ1-4|TRBV7-9|13|.
TGTGCCAGCAGCGTGGACAGAGATGAAAAACTGTTTTTT
CASSVDRDEKLFF
>.|TRBJ1-2|TRBV30|13|once
TGTGCCTGTACCCAACAGGGCGTTCAGGGCTACACCTTC
CACTQQGVQGYTF
>.|TRBJ2-3|TRBV28|14|.
TGTGCCAGCGGGGGCGCTCCCGCCCCAGATACGCAGTATTTT
CASGGAPAPDTQYF
>.|TRBJ2-2|TRBV27|13|.
TGTGCCAGCAGTGGCAGGAACACCGGGGAGCTGTTTTTT
CASSGRNTGELFF
>.|TRBJ1-5|TRBV9|13|.
TGTGCCAGCAGCGTAAATTCCGAGTGGCCCCAGCATTTT
CASSVNSEWPQHF
>.|TRBJ2-2|TRBV29-1|14|.
TGCAGCGTTGTGGTACAGCCTTCTGGGGGGGAGCTGTTTTTT
CSVVVQPSGGELFF
>.|TRBJ1-5|TRBV21-1|17|.
TGTGCCAGCACCCGGGACAGGGGGCGGATTAGCAATCAGCCCCAGCATTTT
CASTRDRGRISNQPQHF